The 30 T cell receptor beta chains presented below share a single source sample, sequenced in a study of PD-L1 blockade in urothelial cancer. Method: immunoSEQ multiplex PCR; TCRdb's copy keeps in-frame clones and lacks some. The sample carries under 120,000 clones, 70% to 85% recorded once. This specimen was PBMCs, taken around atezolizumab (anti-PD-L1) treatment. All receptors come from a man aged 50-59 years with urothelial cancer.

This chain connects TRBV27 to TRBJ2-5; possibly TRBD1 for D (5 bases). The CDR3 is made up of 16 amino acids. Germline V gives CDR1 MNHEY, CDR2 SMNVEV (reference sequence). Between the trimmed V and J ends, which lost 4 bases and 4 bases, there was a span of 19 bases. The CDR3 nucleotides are TGTGCCAGCAGTTCCTTTTACGACAGTGCGACAGAGACCCAGTACTTC. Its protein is CASSSFYDSATETQYF.

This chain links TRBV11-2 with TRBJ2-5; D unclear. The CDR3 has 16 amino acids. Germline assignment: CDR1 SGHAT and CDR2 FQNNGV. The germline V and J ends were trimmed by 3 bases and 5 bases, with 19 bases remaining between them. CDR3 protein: CASSLLNRVPEETQYF. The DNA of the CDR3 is TGTGCCAGCAGCTTGCTTAATCGGGTCCCCGAGGAGACCCAGTACTTC.

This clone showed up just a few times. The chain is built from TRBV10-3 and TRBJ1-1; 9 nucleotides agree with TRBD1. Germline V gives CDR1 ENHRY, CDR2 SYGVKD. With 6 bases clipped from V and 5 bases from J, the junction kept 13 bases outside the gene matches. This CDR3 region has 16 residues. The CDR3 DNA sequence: TGTGCCATCAGCCCCGGGACAGGGTCGAGAGCGACTGAAGCTTTCTTT. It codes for CAISPGTGSRATEAFF.

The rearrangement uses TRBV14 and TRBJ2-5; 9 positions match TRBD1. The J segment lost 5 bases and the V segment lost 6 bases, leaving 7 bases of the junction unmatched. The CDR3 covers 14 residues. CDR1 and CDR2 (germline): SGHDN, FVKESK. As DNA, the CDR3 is TGTGCCAGCAGTCGGACAGGGGCGGTGGAGACCCAGTACTTC. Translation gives CASSRTGAVETQYF.

The CDR3 region is CASSPRDWAYEQYF. Here the CDR3 DNA reads TGTGCCAGCAGCCCCCGGGACTGGGCCTACGAGCAGTACTTC. This rearrangement joins TRBV9 to TRBJ2-7, with a possible D match to TRBD2 (6 bases). V lost 4 bases and J 2 bases, leaving 13 bases between the germline ends. The CDR3 contains 14 residues. Germline V gene lookup returns CDR1 SGDLS and CDR2 YYNGEE.

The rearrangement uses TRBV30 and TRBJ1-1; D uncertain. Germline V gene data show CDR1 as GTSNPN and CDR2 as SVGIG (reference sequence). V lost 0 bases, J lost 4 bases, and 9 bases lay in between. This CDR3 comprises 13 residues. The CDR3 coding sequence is TGTGCCTGGAGTGTTGGGCGGGCCACTGAAGCTTTCTTT. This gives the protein CAWSVGRATEAFF. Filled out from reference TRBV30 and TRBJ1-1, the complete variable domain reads SQTIHQWPATLVQPVGSPLSLECTVEGTSNPNLYWYRQAAGRGLQLLFYSVGIGQISSEVPQNLSASRPQDRQFILSSKKLLLSDSGFYLCAWSVGRATEAFFGQGTRLTVV.

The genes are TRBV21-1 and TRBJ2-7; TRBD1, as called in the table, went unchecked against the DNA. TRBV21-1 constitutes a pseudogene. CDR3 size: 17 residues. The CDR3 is CASSSQTGTKGAYEQYF. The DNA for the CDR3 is TGTGCCAGCAGCTCCCAAACCGGGACAAAGGGGGCCTACGAGCAGTACTTC.

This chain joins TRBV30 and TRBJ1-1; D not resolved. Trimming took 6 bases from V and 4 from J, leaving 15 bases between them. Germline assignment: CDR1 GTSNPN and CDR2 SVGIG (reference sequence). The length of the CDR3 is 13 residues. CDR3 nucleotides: TGTGCCTGTAACGAGGTGGGTCGCACTGAAGCTTTCTTT. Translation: CACNEVGRTEAFF.

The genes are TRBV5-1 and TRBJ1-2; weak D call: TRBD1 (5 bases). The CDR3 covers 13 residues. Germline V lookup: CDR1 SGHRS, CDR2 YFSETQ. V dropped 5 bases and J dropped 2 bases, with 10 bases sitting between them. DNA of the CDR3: TGCGCCAGCAGTCTTGACAGAAACTATGGCTACACCTTC. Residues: CASSLDRNYGYTF.

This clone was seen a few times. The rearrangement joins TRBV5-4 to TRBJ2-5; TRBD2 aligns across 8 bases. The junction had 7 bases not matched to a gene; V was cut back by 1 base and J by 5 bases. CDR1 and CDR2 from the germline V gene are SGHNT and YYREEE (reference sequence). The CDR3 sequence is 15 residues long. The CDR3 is CASSLSSGSTETQYF. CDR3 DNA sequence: TGTGCCAGCAGCTTGTCCAGCGGGAGTACCGAGACCCAGTACTTC. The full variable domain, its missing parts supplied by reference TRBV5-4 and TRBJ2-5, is ETGVTQSPTHLIKTRGQQVTLRCSSQSGHNTVSWYQQALGQGPQFIFQYYREEENGRGNFPPRFSGLQFPNYSSELNVNALELDDSALYLCASSLSSGSTETQYFGPGTRLLVL.

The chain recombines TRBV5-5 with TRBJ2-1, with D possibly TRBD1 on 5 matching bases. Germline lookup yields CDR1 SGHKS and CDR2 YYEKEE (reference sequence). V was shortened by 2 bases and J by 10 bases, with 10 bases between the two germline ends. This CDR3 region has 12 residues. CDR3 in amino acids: CASSFQGGEQFF. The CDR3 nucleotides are TGTGCCAGCAGCTTCCAGGGCGGCGAGCAGTTCTTC.

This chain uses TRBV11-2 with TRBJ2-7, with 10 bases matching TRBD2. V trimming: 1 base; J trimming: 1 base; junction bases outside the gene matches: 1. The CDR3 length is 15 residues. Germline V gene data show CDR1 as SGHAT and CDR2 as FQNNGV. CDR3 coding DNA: TGTGCCAGCAGCTTAGGACTAGCGGGTTCCTACGAGCAGTACTTC. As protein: CASSLGLAGSYEQYF.

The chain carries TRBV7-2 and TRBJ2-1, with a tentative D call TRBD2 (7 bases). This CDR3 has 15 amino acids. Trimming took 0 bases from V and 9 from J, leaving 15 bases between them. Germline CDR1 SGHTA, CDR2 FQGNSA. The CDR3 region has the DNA TGTGCCAGCAGCTTAGCGGGCGGGGAGGGGGGTGAGCAGTTCTTC. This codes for CASSLAGGEGGEQFF.

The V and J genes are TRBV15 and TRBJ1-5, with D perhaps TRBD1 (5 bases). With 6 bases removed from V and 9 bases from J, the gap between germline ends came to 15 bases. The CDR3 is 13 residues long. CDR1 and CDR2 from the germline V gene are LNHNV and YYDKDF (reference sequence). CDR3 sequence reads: CATRREGTGPQHF. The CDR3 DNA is TGTGCCACCAGAAGGGAGGGTACAGGGCCCCAGCATTTT.

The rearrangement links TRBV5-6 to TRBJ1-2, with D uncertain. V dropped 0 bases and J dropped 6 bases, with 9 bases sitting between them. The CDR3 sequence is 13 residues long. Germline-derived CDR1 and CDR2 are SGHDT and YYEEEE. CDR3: CASSLGQVDGYTF. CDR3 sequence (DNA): TGTGCCAGCAGCTTGGGGCAGGTTGATGGCTACACCTTC.

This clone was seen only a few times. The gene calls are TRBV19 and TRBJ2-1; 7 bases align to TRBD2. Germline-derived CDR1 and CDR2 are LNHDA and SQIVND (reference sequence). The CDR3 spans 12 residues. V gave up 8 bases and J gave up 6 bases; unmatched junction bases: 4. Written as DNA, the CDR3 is TGTGCCAGTGGGGGAGGGTTCAATGAGCAGTTCTTC. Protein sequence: CASGGGFNEQFF.

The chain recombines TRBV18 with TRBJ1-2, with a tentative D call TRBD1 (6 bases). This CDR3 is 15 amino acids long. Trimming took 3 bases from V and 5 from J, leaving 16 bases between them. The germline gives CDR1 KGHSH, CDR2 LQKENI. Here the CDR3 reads CASSPRPDSFYGYTF. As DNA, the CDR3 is TGTGCCAGCTCACCCCGACCGGACAGTTTTTATGGCTACACCTTC.

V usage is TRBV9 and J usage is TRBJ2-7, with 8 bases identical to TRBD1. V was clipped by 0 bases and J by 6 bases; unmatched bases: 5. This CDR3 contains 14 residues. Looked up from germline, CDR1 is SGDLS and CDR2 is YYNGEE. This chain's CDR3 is CASSVGQGSGEQYF. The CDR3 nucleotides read TGTGCCAGCAGCGTAGGACAGGGGAGTGGCGAGCAGTACTTC.

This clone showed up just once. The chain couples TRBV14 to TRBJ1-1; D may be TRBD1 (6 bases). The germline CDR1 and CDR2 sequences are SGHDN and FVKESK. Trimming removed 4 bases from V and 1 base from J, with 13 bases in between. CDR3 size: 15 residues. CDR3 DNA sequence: TGTGCCAGCAGCCCCACCAGGGGTTGGAACACTGAAGCTTTCTTT. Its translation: CASSPTRGWNTEAFF.

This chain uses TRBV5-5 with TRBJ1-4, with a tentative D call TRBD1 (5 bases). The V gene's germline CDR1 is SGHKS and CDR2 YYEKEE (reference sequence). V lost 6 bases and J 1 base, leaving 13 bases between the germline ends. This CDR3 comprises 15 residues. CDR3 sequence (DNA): TGTGCCAGCACCAAACGGGGGGGAACTAATGAAAAACTGTTTTTT. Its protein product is CASTKRGGTNEKLFF.

For the CDR3, the DNA is TGTGCCAGCAGCCAAGTGGAGGGGAGAGCGGGAGGTTGGGAGACCCAGTACTTC. It specifies CASSQVEGRAGGWETQYF. The gene calls are TRBV4-2 and TRBJ2-5; 9 bases are shared with TRBD2. J gave up 5 bases and V 1 base, and 14 bases lay outside the gene matches. Germline loops: CDR1 LGHNA, CDR2 YNFKEQ. The CDR3 covers 18 residues.

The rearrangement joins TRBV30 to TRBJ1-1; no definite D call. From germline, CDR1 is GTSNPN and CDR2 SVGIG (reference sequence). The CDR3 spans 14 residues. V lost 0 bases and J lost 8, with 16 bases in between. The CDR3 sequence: CAWSVSRPRGEAFF. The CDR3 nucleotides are TGTGCCTGGAGTGTATCGAGACCTCGGGGAGAAGCTTTCTTT.

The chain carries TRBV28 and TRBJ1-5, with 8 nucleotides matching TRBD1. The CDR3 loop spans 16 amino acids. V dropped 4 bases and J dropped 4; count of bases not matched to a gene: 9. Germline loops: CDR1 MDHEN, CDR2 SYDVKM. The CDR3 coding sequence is TGTGCCAGCAGTTCGTCTTACAGGGGGGGGAATCAGCCCCAGCATTTT. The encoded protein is CASSSSYRGGNQPQHF.

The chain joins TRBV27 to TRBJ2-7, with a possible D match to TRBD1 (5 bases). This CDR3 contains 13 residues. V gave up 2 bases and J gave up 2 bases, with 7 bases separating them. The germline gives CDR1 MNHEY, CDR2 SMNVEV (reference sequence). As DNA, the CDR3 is TGTGCCAGCAGTTTAGGACAAACCTACGAGCAGTACTTC. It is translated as CASSLGQTYEQYF.

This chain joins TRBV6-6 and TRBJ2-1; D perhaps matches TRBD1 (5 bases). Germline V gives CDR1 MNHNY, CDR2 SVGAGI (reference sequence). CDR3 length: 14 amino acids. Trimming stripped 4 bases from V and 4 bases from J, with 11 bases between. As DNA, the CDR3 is TGTGCCAGCAGTTGGGGCAGGCATTACAATGAGCAGTTCTTC. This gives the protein CASSWGRHYNEQFF.

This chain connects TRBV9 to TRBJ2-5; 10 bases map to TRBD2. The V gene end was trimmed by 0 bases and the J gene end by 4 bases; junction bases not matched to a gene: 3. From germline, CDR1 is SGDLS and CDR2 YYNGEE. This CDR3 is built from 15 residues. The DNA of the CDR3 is TGTGCCAGCAGCGTAGGATGGACTAGCGGAGAGACCCAGTACTTC. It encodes CASSVGWTSGETQYF.

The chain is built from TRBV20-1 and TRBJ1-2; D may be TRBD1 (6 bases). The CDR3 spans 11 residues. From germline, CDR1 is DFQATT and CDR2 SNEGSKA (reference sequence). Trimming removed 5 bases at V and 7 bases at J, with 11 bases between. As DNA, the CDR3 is TGCAGTGCTGATAGGGGGTTTGGCTACACCTTC. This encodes CSADRGFGYTF.

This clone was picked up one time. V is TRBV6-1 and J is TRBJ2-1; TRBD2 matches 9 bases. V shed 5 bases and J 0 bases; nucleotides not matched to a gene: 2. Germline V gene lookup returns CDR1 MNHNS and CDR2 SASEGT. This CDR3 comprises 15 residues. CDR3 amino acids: CASSPTSGSYNEQFF. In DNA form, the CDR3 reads TGTGCCAGCAGTCCGACTAGCGGCTCCTACAATGAGCAGTTCTTC.

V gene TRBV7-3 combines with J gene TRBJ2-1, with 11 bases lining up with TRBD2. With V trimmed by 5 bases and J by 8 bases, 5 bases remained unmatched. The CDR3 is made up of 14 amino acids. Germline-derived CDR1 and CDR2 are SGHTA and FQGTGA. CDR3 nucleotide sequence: TGTGCCAGCAGCCTCGGACTAGCGGGCGATGAGCAGTTCTTC. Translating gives CASSLGLAGDEQFF.

The CDR3 loop is CASSLRTGVRGYTF. The CDR3 DNA sequence: TGTGCCAGCAGTTTACGAACAGGGGTACGAGGCTACACCTTC. J is TRBJ1-2 and V is TRBV27; 7 positions match TRBD1. Per the germline V gene, CDR1 is MNHEY and CDR2 is SMNVEV (reference sequence). With 2 bases clipped from V and 8 bases from J, the junction kept 8 bases outside the gene matches. There are 14 residues in the CDR3.